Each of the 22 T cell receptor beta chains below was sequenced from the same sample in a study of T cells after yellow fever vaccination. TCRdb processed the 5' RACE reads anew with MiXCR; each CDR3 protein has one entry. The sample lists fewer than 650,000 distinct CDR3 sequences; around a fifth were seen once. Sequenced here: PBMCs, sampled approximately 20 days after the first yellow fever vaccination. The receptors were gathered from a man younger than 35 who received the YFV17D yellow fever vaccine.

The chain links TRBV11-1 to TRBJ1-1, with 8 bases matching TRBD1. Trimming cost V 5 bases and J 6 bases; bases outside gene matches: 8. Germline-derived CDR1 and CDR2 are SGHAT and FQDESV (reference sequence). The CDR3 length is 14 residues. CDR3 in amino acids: CASSQDRARPEAFF. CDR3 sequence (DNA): TGTGCCAGCAGCCAGGACAGGGCCAGGCCTGAAGCTTTCTTT.

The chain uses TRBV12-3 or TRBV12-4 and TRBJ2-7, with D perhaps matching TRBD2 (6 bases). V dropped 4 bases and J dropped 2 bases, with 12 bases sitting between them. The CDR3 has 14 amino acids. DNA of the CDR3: TGTGCCAGCAGTTCAGGAGGGAAACCCTACGAGCAGTACTTC. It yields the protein CASSSGGKPYEQYF.

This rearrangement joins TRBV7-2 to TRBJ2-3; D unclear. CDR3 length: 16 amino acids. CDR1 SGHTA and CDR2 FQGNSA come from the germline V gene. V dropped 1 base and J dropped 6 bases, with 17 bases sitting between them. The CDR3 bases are TGTGCCAGCAGCTTAGGAGGCTTATCATCGTCCGATACGCAGTATTTT. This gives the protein CASSLGGLSSSDTQYF.

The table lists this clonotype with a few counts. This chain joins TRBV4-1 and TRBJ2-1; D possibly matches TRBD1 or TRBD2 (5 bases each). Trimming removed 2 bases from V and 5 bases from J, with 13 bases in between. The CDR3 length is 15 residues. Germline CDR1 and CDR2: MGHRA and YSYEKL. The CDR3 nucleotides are TGCGCCAGCAGCCAATTGGCCGGGGACCACAATGAGCAGTTCTTC. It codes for CASSQLAGDHNEQFF.

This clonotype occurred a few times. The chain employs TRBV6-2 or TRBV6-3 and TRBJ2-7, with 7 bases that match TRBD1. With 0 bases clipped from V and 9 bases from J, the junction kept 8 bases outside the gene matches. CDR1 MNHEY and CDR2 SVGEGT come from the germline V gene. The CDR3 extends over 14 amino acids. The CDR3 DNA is TGTGCCAGCAGTTACTCACAGGCGCCAGGGGGGCAGTACGTC. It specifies CASSYSQAPGGQYV.

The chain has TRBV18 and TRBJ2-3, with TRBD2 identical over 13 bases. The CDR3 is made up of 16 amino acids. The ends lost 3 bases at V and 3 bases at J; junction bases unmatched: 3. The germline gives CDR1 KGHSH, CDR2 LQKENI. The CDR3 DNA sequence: TGTGCCAGCTCACCGGGACTAGCGGGGAAAACAGATACGCAGTATTTT. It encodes CASSPGLAGKTDTQYF.

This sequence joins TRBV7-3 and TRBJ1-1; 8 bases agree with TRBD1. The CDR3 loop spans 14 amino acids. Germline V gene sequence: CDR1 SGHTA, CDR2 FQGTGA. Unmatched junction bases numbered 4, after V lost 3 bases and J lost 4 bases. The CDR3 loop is CASSFDRGSTEAFF. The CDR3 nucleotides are TGTGCCAGCAGCTTCGACAGGGGTAGCACTGAAGCTTTCTTT.

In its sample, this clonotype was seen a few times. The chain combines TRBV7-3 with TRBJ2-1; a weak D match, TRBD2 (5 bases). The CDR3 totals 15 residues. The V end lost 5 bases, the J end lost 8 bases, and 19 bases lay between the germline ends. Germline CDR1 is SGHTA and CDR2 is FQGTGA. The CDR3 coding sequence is TGTGCCAGCAGCCTCCTCCCGGCGTCAGCGGATGAGCAGTTCTTC. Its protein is CASSLLPASADEQFF.

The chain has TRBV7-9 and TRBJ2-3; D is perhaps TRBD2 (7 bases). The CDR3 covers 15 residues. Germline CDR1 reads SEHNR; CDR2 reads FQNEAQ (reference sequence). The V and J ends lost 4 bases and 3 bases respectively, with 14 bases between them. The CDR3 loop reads CASSSHGGATDTQYF. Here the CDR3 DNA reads TGTGCCAGCAGCTCACATGGGGGGGCGACAGATACGCAGTATTTT.

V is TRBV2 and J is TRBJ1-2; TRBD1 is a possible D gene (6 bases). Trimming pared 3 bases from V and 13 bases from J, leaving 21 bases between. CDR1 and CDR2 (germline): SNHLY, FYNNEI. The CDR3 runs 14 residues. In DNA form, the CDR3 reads TGTGCCAGCAGTGATGGGGCGGGACAACCGAGGGCCACCTTC. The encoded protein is CASSDGAGQPRATF.

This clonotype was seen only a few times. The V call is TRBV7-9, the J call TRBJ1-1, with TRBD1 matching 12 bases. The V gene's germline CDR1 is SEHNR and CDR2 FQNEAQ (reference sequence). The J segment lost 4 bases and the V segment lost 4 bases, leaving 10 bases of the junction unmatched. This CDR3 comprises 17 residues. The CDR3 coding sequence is TGTGCCAGCAGCTCCTCGCCCGGGACAGGGGGCTCCACTGAAGCTTTCTTT. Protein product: CASSSSPGTGGSTEAFF.

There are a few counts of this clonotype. The DNA of the CDR3 is TGTGCCAGCAGTGCCTGGGGGGCTGAAGCTTTCTTT. Encoded protein: CASSAWGAEAFF. The chain carries TRBV6-5 and TRBJ1-1, with TRBD1 as a possible D gene (5 bases). Germline-derived CDR1 and CDR2 are MNHEY and SVGAGI. V lost 5 bases and J lost 6, with 10 bases in between. This CDR3 has 12 residues.

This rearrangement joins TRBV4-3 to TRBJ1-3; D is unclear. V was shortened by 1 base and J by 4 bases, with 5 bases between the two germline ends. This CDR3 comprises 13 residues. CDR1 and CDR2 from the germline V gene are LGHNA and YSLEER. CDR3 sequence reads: CASSQAPGNTIYF. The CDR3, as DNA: TGCGCCAGCAGCCAAGCACCGGGAAACACCATATATTTT.

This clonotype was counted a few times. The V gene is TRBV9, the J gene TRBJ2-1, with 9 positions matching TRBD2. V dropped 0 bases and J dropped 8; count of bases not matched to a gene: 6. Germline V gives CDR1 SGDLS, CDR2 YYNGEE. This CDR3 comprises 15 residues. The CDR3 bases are TGTGCCAGCAGCGTAGTGGCGGGGGGGTCCGATGAGCAGTTCTTC. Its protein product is CASSVVAGGSDEQFF.

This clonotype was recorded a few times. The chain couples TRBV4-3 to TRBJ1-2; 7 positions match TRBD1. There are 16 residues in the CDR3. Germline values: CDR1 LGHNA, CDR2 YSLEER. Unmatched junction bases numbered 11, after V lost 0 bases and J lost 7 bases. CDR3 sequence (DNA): TGCGCCAGCAGCCAAGACCTTTCAGGGGGTTCTGGTGGCTACACCTTC. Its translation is CASSQDLSGGSGGYTF.

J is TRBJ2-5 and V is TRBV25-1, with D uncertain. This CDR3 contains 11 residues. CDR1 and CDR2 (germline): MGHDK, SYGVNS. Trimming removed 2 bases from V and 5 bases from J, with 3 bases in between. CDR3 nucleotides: TGTGCCAGCAGTGAAGGGGAGACCCAGTACTTC. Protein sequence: CASSEGETQYF.

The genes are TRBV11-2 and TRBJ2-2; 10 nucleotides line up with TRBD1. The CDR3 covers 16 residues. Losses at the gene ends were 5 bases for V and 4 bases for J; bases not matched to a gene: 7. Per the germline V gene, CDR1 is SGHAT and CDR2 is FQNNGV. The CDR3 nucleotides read TGTGCCAGCAGCAAGCGGACAGGGGGATTCACCGGGGAGCTGTTTTTT. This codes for CASSKRTGGFTGELFF. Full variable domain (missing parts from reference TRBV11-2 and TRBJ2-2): EAGVAQSPRYKIIEKRQSVAFWCNPISGHATLYWYQQILGQGPKLLIQFQNNGVVDDSQLPKDRFSAERLKGVDSTLKIQPAKLEDSAVYLCASSKRTGGFTGELFFGEGSRLTVL.

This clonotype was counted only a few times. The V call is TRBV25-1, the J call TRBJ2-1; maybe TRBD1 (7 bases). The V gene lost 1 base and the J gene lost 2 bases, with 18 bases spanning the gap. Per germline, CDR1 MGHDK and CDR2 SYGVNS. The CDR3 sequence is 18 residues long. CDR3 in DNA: TGTGCCAGCAGTGAATGGGCAGGGGGATGGGGGGCCTACAATGAGCAGTTCTTC. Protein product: CASSEWAGGWGAYNEQFF.

In DNA form, the CDR3 reads TGTGCCAGCTCACCACTAACTGGGGAGAACACTGAAGCTTTCTTT. Its protein product is CASSPLTGENTEAFF. J is TRBJ1-1 and V is TRBV18; D not resolved. CDR1 KGHSH and CDR2 LQKENI come from the germline V gene. This CDR3 has 15 residues. Deletions cut 1 base from V and 1 base from J, with 10 bases between.

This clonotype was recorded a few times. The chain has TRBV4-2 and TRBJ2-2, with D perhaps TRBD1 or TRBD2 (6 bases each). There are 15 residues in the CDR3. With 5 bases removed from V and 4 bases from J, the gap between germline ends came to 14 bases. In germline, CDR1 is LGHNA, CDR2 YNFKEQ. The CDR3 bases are TGTGCCAGCAGCGGGGGGCTTTTGAGCACCGGGGAGCTGTTTTTT. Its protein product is CASSGGLLSTGELFF.

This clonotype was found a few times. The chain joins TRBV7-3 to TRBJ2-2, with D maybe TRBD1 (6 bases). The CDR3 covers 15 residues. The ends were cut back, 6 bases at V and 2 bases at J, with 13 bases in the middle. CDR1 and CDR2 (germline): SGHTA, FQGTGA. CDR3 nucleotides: TGTGCCAGCAGAGAAGGGACATTCAACACCGGGGAGCTGTTTTTT. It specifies CASREGTFNTGELFF.

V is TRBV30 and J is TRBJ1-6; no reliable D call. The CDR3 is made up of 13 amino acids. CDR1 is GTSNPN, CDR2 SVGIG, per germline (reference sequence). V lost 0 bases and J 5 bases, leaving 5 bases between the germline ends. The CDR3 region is CAWSVSDNSPLHF. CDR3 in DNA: TGTGCCTGGAGTGTTTCGGATAATTCACCCCTCCACTTT.